Listed below are T cell receptor beta chains from one sample, sequenced in a study of T cells in Graves' hyperthyroidism and ophthalmopathy. TCRdb used MiXCR to reprocess the multiplex PCR reads, holding one entry per CDR3 protein. The table lists 700,000 or so distinct CDR3 sequences, about 14% of them singletons, with around 13% in the top ten. The sequenced sample was blood. All receptors come from a woman between 45 and 60 years old with Graves' ophthalmopathy. Each CDR3 is given with its conserved first and last residue.

J gene | V gene | CDR3 protein
TRBJ1-3 | TRBV28 | CASKGLQPSGNTIYF
TRBJ1-5 | TRBV24-1 | CATRGRGAPSGQPQHF
TRBJ2-7 | TRBV10-3 | CAIRESYEQYF
TRBJ2-1 | TRBV10-3 | CAISESWVTSGSGNNEQFF
TRBJ2-7 | TRBV11-2 | CASSSRPGTYEQYF
TRBJ2-2 | TRBV12-3/TRBV12-4 | CASSTTSSSGPNTGELFF
TRBJ2-1 | TRBV11-3 | CASSLETGKLGGYNEQFF
TRBJ2-7 | TRBV5-5 | CASSLRSGRAYEQYF
TRBJ2-2 | TRBV6-4 | CASSKSDSGELFF
TRBJ2-1 | TRBV4-3 | CASSHVRGIYNEQFF
TRBJ2-2 | TRBV10-3 | CAISAQGGIGELFF